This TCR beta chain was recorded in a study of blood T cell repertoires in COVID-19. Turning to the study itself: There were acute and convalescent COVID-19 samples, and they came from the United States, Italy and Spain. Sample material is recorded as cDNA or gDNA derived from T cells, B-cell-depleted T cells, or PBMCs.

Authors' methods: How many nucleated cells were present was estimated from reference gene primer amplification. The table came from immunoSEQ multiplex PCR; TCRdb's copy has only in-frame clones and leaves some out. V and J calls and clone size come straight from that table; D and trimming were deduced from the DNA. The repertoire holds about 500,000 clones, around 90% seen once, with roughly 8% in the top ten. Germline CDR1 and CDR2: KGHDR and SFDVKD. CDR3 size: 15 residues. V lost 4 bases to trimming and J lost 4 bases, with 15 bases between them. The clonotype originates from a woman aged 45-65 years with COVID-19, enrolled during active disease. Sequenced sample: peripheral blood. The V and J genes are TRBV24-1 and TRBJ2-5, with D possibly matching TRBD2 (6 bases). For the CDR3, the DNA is TGTGCCACCAGTGACTCGGGGGTCCTCGGAGAGACCCAGTACTTC. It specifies CATSDSGVLGETQYF.